Sequencing of this T cell receptor (beta chain) was carried out in a study of T cells in Graves' hyperthyroidism and ophthalmopathy. Study findings and constraints: Using 13 V-J features, a model discriminated ophthalmopathy from stable hyperthyroidism. Among clonotypes expanded in thyroid above 0.001, most were also found in blood.

There are many counts of this clonotype. Its specificity is not known. TCR beta CDR3 sequences were amplified from RNA transcripts. The TCR CDR3 was amplified in a first-round RT-PCR using the HTBI primer set. TCRdb analysed the multiplex PCR reads with MiXCR anew, one entry per CDR3 protein. This table holds 660,000 or so distinct CDR3 sequences, roughly 46% found once. The CDR3 length is 16 residues. Trimming shortened V by 7 bases and J by 0 bases, and 16 bases separated the two germline ends. CDR1 ENHRY and CDR2 SYGVKD come from the germline V gene. Source material: peripheral blood or thyroid tissue (not recorded which). The receptor comes from an adult man with Graves' disease, either hyperthyroidism or ophthalmopathy (not recorded which). The V call is TRBV10-3, the J call TRBJ1-3, with no clear D. CDR3 nucleotides: TGTGCCATCACTCTTTCGGCCGACAACTCTGGAAACACCATATATTTT. This encodes CAITLSADNSGNTIYF.